This T cell receptor (beta chain) was captured in a study of control samples from healthy donors and cancer patients (dated by TCRdb to 2020 to 2022). From its cysteine to its phenylalanine, the CDR3 spans 13 amino acids. Only CDR3 DNA is held: 39 bases, read in frame from base 1. CDR1 is given as MNHEY and CDR2 as SMNVEV, both from the germline V gene (reference sequence). V loses 5 bases of germline sequence and J loses 1 base, and the interval between the two ends is 8 bases. This clone was picked up one time. No antigen is known for it. There are no base qualities to consult, and no much larger clone falls within one base. The receptor library was made with the immunoSEQ multiplex PCR assay. The table was pulled from immuneACCESS by TCRdb, which kept in-frame rearrangements only. Such tables lose some clones; where checked, under half of the loss comes from unresolved V genes, and the rest has no known cause. The sample table records roughly 150,000 clones; roughly 88% of these occur just once. The ten biggest clones cover about 1.8% of the sample.

The receptor comes from a man in his late teens or twenties in good health. Sequencing used blood. The chain is encoded by TRBV27 joined to TRBJ1-1, with a tentative D gene TRBD1 over 5 matching bases. The CDR3 reads CASSLQGNTEAFF. The DNA sequence is given as TGTGCCAGCAGTCTGCAGGGGAACACTGAAGCTTTCTTT.